The source of this T cell receptor (beta chain) is a study of cytomegalovirus exposure and HLA in healthy donors. The repertoire was sequenced with immunoSEQ multiplex PCR; TCRdb's copy has only in-frame clones and lacks some. This sample has 120,000 or so clones; approximately 89% occur once, and the top ten carry approximately 1.9%. V dropped 1 base and J dropped 5; count of bases not matched to a gene: 7. The V gene's germline CDR1 is SGHTA and CDR2 FQGNSA. This CDR3 region has 15 residues. Study-level findings and limits: A few chains tied to CMV proved CMV antigen-specific in vitro. Most TCR sequences were seen very rarely across donors, but some public TCRs occurred in many. A later analysis found first-cohort TCR clusters tended to co-occur in the 90 to 150 validation repertoires.

Separate from the roughly 700-subject first cohort was the approximately 130-subject validation cohort, to which the donors belonged. Notes on this clone: The target antigen is unknown.

Source material: PBMCs. The TCR comes from a woman in her late teens or twenties in good health and CMV-seronegative. The chain joins TRBV7-2 to TRBJ2-7; 8 nucleotides match TRBD1. This chain's CDR3 is CASSLDWQGANEQYF. CDR3 nucleotides: TGTGCCAGCAGCTTAGATTGGCAGGGGGCCAACGAGCAGTACTTC.